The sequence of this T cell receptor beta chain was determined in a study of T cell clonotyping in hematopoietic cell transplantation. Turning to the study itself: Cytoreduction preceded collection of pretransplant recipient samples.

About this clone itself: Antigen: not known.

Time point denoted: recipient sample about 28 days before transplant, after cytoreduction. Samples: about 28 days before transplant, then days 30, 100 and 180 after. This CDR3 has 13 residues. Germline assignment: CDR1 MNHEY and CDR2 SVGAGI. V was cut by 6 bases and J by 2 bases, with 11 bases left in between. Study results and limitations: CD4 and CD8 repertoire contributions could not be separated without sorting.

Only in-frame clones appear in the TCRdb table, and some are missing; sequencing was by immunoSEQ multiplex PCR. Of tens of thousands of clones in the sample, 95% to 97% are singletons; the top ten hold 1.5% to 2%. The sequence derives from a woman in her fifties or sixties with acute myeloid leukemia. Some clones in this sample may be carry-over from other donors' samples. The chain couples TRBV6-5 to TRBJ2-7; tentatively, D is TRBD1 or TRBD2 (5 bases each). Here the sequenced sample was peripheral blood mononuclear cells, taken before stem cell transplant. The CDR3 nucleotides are TGTGCCAGCAGAACCAGGGACCCCTACGAGCAGTACTTC. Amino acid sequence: CASRTRDPYEQYF.